One and the same sample provided the 12 T cell receptor beta chains below, sequenced in a study of control samples from healthy donors and cancer patients. Here immunoSEQ multiplex PCR was the method, and the copy in TCRdb shows in-frame clones only, minus some. In the table there are over 100,000 clones, around 89% of which are singletons. The sample consisted of blood. Source of these receptors: a woman aged 50 to 60 in good health.

The V call is TRBV18, the J call TRBJ2-3; TRBD2 matches 11 bases. The CDR3 totals 15 residues. The J segment lost 4 bases and the V segment lost 6 bases, leaving 6 bases of the junction unmatched. Germline assignment: CDR1 KGHSH and CDR2 LQKENI. CDR3 sequence (DNA): TGTGCCAGCTCGCGCAATAGCGGGGGGGCAGATACGCAGTATTTT. Encoded protein: CASSRNSGGADTQYF.

The rearrangement uses TRBV5-6 and TRBJ2-7; no clear D gene. Trimming took off 4 bases at V and 4 bases at J, with 9 bases between the two ends. Per the germline V gene, CDR1 is SGHDT and CDR2 is YYEEEE. The CDR3 runs to 12 residues. The CDR3 here is CASSRRVYEQYF. The CDR3 coding sequence is TGTGCCAGCAGCAGAAGAGTTTACGAGCAGTACTTC.

The chain employs TRBV15 and TRBJ1-1; D remains unclear. V was shortened by 8 bases and J by 2 bases, with 18 bases between the two germline ends. Germline assignment: CDR1 LNHNV and CDR2 YYDKDF (reference sequence). CDR3 length equals 15 residues. CDR3 loop: CATSPEPSVNTEAFF. CDR3 in DNA: TGTGCCACCTCACCCGAGCCTTCGGTAAACACTGAAGCTTTCTTT.

This chain uses TRBV2 with TRBJ1-1; D remains ambiguous. CDR3 length: 14 amino acids. Trimming took 2 bases from V and 4 from J, leaving 11 bases between them. The germline CDR1 and CDR2 sequences are SNHLY and FYNNEI. The CDR3 DNA reads as TGTGCCAGCAGTGAATGGCTTCGGGGCACTGAAGCTTTCTTT. Its protein is CASSEWLRGTEAFF. Using reference TRBV2 and TRBJ1-1 for the parts outside the CDR3, the full variable domain is EPEVTQTPSHQVTQMGQEVILRCVPISNHLYFYWYRQILGQKVEFLVSFYNNEISEKSEIFDDQFSVERPDGSNFTLKIRSTKLEDSAMYFCASSEWLRGTEAFFGQGTRLTVV.

The chain employs TRBV27 and TRBJ2-7; the match to TRBD1 covers 7 bases. The V gene's germline CDR1 is MNHEY and CDR2 SMNVEV (reference sequence). This CDR3 has 14 amino acids. Trimming cost V 3 bases and J 7 bases; bases outside gene matches: 9. The CDR3 loop is CASSLTGRTGEQYV. The CDR3 region has the DNA TGTGCCAGCAGTTTGACAGGGCGAACGGGGGAGCAGTACGTC.

V usage is TRBV10-3 and J usage is TRBJ2-1, with 9 bases lining up with TRBD1. Looked up from germline, CDR1 is ENHRY and CDR2 is SYGVKD. Trimming cost V 5 bases and J 8 bases; bases outside gene matches: 7. This CDR3 is built from 14 residues. The CDR3 protein is CAISWTGANDEQFF. The CDR3 bases are TGTGCCATCAGTTGGACAGGGGCAAACGATGAGCAGTTCTTC.

Written as DNA, the CDR3 is TGTGCCAGCAGCTTTCCAGGGCGTGAGCAGTACGTC. Amino acid sequence: CASSFPGREQYV. The chain couples TRBV7-9 to TRBJ2-7, with a tentative D call TRBD1 (5 bases). The germline gives CDR1 SEHNR, CDR2 FQNEAQ (reference sequence). There are 12 residues in the CDR3. Trimming cost V 3 bases and J 7 bases, with 10 bases left between them.

Only one count was recorded for this clone. The CDR3 nucleotides are TGTGCCAGCAGTTACGGAGGGACTACCTCCTACGAGCAGTACTTC. This gives the protein CASSYGGTTSYEQYF. The chain uses TRBV6-5 and TRBJ2-7; 7 bases fit TRBD2. This CDR3 contains 15 residues. Looked up from germline, CDR1 is MNHEY and CDR2 is SVGAGI. J was trimmed by 0 bases and V by 2 bases; bases with no gene match: 4.

The chain employs TRBV4-1 and TRBJ2-1, with a tentative D call TRBD2 (7 bases). This CDR3 comprises 17 residues. Trimming cost V 2 bases and J 4 bases, with 18 bases left between them. Germline lookup yields CDR1 MGHRA and CDR2 YSYEKL. The CDR3 here is CASSQPPGGGGYNEQFF. The CDR3 bases are TGCGCCAGCAGCCAACCTCCCGGGGGCGGGGGATACAATGAGCAGTTCTTC.

V is TRBV19 and J is TRBJ2-3; perhaps TRBD1 as D (5 bases). V was shortened by 5 bases and J by 0 bases, with 15 bases between the two germline ends. CDR1 is LNHDA, CDR2 SQIVND, per germline (reference sequence). The CDR3 runs to 16 residues. The chain's CDR3 is CASSQIRGSSTDTQYF. DNA of the CDR3: TGTGCCAGTAGTCAAATAAGGGGTTCCAGCACAGATACGCAGTATTTT.

This clone was seen just once. The CDR3 coding sequence is TGTGCCAGCAGCCACGAGCTTAATAGCGGGAACAATGAGCAGTTCTTC. Its translation: CASSHELNSGNNEQFF. The genes are TRBV13 and TRBJ2-1; 8 bases line up with TRBD2. With 5 bases clipped from V and 5 bases from J, the junction kept 11 bases outside the gene matches. There are 16 residues in the CDR3. The germline CDR1 and CDR2 sequences are PRHDT and FYEKMQ (reference sequence).

This clone was observed a handful of times. The chain uses TRBV2 and TRBJ1-5; 7 nucleotides match TRBD1. With V trimmed by 6 bases and J by 2 bases, 4 bases remained unmatched. Germline lookup yields CDR1 SNHLY and CDR2 FYNNEI. The CDR3 sequence is 14 residues long. Here the CDR3 reads CASRGGQGNQPQHF. In nucleotides, the CDR3 is TGTGCCAGCAGGGGTGGACAGGGCAATCAGCCCCAGCATTTT.